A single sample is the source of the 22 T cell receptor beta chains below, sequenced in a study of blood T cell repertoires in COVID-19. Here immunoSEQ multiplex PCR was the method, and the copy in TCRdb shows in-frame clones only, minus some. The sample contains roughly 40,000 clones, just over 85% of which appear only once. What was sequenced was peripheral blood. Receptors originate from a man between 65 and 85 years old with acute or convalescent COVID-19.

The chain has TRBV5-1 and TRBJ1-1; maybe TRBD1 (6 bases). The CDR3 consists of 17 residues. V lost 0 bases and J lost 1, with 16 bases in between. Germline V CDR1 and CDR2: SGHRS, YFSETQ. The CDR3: CASSLAGDGQQNTEAFF. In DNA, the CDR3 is TGCGCCAGCAGCTTGGCCGGAGATGGACAGCAGAACACTGAAGCTTTCTTT.

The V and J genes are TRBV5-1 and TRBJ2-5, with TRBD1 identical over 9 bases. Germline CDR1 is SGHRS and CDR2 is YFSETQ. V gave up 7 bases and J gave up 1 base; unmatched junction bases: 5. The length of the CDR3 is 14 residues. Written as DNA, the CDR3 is TGCGCCAGCTCCGGACAGGGGACCCAAGAGACCCAGTACTTC. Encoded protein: CASSGQGTQETQYF.

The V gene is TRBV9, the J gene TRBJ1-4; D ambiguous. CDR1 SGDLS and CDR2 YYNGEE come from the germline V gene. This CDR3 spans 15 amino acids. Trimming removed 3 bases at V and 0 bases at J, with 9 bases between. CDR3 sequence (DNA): TGTGCCAGCAGCGGAGGCCTTGCAACTAATGAAAAACTGTTTTTT. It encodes CASSGGLATNEKLFF. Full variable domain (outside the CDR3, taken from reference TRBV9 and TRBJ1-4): DSGVTQTPKHLITATGQRVTLRCSPRSGDLSVYWYQQSLDQGLQFLIQYYNGEERAKGNILERFSAQQFPDLHSELNLSSLELGDSALYFCASSGGLATNEKLFFGSGTQLSVL.

The CDR3 DNA reads TGTGCCAGTAGTAACACAGGGGGCAACACAGATACGCAGTATTTT. It encodes CASSNTGGNTDTQYF. This chain links TRBV19 with TRBJ2-3; the match to TRBD1 covers 9 bases. This CDR3 is built from 15 residues. Trimming removed 4 bases from V and 2 bases from J; junction bases left unmatched: 4. Germline V gene lookup returns CDR1 LNHDA and CDR2 SQIVND (reference sequence).

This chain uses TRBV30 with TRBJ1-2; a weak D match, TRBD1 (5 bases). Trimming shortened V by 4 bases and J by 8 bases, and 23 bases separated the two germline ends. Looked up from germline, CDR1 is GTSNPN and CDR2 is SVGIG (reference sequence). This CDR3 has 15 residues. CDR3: CAWTLRGGRRNGYTF. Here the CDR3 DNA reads TGTGCCTGGACCTTAAGGGGCGGACGGCGGAACGGCTACACCTTC.

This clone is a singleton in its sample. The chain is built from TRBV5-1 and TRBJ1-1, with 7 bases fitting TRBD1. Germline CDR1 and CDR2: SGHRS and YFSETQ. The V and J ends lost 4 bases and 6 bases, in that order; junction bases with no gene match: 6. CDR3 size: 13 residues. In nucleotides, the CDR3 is TGCGCCAGCAGCCCGACAGGGTACGCTGAAGCTTTCTTT. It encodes CASSPTGYAEAFF.

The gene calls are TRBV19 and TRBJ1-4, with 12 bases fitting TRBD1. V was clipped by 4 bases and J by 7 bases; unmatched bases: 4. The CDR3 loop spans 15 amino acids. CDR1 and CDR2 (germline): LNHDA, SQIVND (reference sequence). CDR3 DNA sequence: TGTGCCAGTAGTAAGGGACAGGGGGCGGCTGAAAAACTGTTTTTT. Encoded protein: CASSKGQGAAEKLFF.

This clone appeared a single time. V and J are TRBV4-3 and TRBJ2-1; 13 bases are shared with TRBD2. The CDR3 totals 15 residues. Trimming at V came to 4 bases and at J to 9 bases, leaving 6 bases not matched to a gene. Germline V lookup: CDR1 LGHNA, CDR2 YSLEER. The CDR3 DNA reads TGCGCCAGCAGCCCCGGACTAGCGGGAGAAGGTGAGCAGTTCTTC. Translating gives CASSPGLAGEGEQFF.

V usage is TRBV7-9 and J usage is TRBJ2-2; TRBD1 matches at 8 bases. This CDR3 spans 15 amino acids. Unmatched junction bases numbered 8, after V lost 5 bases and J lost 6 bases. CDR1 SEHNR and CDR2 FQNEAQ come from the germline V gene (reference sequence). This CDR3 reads CASSPTGQGAGELFF. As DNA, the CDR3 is TGTGCCAGCAGCCCAACTGGACAGGGCGCCGGGGAGCTGTTTTTT.

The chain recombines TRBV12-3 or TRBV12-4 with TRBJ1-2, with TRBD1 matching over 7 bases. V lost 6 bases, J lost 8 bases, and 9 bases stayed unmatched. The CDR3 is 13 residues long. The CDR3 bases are TGTGCCAGCAGCCCGGGACAGTTCCTAGGCTACACCTTC. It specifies CASSPGQFLGYTF.

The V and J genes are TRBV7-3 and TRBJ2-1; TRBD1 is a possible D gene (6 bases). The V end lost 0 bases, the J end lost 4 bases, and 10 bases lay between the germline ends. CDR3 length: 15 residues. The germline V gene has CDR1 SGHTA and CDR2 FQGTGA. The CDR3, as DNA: TGTGCCAGCAGCTTAACGCGGACAGATTACAATGAGCAGTTCTTC. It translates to CASSLTRTDYNEQFF.

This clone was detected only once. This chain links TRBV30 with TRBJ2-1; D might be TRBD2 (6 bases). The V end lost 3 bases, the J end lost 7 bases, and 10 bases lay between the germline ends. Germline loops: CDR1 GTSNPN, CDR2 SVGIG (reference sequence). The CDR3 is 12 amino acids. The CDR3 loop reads CAWSPGENEQFF. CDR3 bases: TGTGCCTGGAGCCCGGGGGAAAATGAGCAGTTCTTC.

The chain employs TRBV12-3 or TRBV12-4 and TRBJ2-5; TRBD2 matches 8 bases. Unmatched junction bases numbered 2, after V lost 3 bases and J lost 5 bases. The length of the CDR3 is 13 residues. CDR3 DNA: TGTGCCAGCAGTTTCGGGGGGGATGAGACCCAGTACTTC. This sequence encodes CASSFGGDETQYF.

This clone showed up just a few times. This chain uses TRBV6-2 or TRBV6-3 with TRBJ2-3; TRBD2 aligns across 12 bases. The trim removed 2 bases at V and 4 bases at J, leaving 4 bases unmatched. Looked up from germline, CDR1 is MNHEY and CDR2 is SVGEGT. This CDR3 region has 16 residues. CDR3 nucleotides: TGTGCCAGCAGTTACCGGACTAGCGGGACAGCAGATACGCAGTATTTT. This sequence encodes CASSYRTSGTADTQYF.

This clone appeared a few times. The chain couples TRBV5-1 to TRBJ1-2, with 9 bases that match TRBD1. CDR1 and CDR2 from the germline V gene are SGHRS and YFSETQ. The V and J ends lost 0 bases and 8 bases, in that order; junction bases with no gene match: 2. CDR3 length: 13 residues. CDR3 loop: CASSLGTGVGYTF. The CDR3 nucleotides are TGCGCCAGCAGCTTGGGGACAGGGGTGGGCTACACCTTC. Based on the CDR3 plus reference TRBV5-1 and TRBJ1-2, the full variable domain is KAGVTQTPRYLIKTRGQQVTLSCSPISGHRSVSWYQQTPGQGLQFLFEYFSETQRNKGNFPGRFSGRQFSNSRSEMNVSTLELGDSALYLCASSLGTGVGYTFGSGTRLTVV.

The CDR3 DNA follows: TGCGCCAGCAGCTCACCACCGGGACAGGGGGCGACCCCCCCGGGAGCCGAGCAGTACTTC. Residues: CASSSPPGQGATPPGAEQYF. The V call is TRBV5-1, the J call TRBJ2-7, with 12 bases that match TRBD1. Losses at the gene ends were 3 bases for V and 6 bases for J; bases not matched to a gene: 22. Germline CDR1 reads SGHRS; CDR2 reads YFSETQ. The CDR3 runs 20 residues.

The CDR3 coding sequence is TGTGCCTGGAGTGGCGGGGGAGCCAAAAACATTCAGTACTTC. Residues: CAWSGGGAKNIQYF. The genes are TRBV30 and TRBJ2-4; 7 bases map to TRBD2. This CDR3 has 14 residues. Trimming at V came to 1 base and at J to 0 bases, leaving 0 bases not matched to a gene. Germline loops: CDR1 GTSNPN, CDR2 SVGIG (reference sequence). The complete variable domain, with remaining parts taken from reference TRBV30 and TRBJ2-4, reads SQTIHQWPATLVQPVGSPLSLECTVEGTSNPNLYWYRQAAGRGLQLLFYSVGIGQISSEVPQNLSASRPQDRQFILSSKKLLLSDSGFYLCAWSGGGAKNIQYFGAGTRLSVL.

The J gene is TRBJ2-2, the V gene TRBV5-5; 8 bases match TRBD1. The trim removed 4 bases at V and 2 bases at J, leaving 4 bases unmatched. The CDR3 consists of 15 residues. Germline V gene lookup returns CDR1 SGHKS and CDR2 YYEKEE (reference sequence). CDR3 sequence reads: CASSPTGDNTGELFF. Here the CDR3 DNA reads TGTGCCAGCAGCCCGACAGGGGATAACACCGGGGAGCTGTTTTTT. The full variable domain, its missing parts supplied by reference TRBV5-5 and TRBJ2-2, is DAGVTQSPTHLIKTRGQQVTLRCSPISGHKSVSWYQQVLGQGPQFIFQYYEKEERGRGNFPDRFSARQFPNYSSELNVNALLLGDSALYLCASSPTGDNTGELFFGEGSRLTVL.

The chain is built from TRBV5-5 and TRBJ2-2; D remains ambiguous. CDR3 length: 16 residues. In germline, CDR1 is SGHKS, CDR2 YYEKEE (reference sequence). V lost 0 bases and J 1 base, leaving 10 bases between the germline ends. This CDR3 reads CASSLVASKNTGELFF. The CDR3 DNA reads TGTGCCAGCAGCTTGGTAGCATCAAAGAACACCGGGGAGCTGTTTTTT.

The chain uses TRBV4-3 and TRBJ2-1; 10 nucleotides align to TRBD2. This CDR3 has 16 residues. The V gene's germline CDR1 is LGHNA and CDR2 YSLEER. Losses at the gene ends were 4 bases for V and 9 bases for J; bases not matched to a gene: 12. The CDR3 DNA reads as TGCGCCAGCAGCCTCCTGGAGACTAGCGGGTTTCCTGAGCAGTTCTTC. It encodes CASSLLETSGFPEQFF.

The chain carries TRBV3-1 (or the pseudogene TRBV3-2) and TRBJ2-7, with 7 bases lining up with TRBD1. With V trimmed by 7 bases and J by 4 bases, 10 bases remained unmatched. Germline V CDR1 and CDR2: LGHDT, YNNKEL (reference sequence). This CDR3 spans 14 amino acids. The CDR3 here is CASTDSGQRYEQYF. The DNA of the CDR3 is TGTGCCAGCACGGACTCGGGACAGCGTTACGAGCAGTACTTC.

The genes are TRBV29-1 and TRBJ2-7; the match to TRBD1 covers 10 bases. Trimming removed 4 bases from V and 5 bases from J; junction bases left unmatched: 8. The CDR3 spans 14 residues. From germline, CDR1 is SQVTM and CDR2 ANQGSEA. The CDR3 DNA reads TGCAGCGTTGCCCCGGACAGGGGGTACCACGAGCAGTACTTC. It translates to CSVAPDRGYHEQYF.